The 16 T cell receptor beta chains in this list originate from one sample, sequenced in a study of blood T cell repertoires in COVID-19. The method was immunoSEQ multiplex PCR; TCRdb's version includes in-frame clones alone and lacks a portion of them. The data contain some 220,000 clones, around 80% of them singletons. Sequenced: peripheral blood. Receptors originate from a woman aged 65 to 85 with acute or convalescent COVID-19.

The gene calls are TRBV5-1 and TRBJ1-2; tentatively, D is TRBD1 (5 bases). There are 12 residues in the CDR3. V was shortened by 1 base and J by 7 bases, with 8 bases between the two germline ends. Per the germline V gene, CDR1 is SGHRS and CDR2 is YFSETQ. The CDR3 region has the DNA TGCGCCAGCAGCTTGAGCCAGGGTGGCTACACCTTC. Protein sequence: CASSLSQGGYTF. Full variable domain (missing parts from reference TRBV5-1 and TRBJ1-2): KAGVTQTPRYLIKTRGQQVTLSCSPISGHRSVSWYQQTPGQGLQFLFEYFSETQRNKGNFPGRFSGRQFSNSRSEMNVSTLELGDSALYLCASSLSQGGYTFGSGTRLTVV.

This chain links TRBV7-9 with TRBJ2-3, with a possible D match to TRBD2 (6 bases). The CDR3 sequence is 13 residues long. In germline, CDR1 is SEHNR, CDR2 FQNEAQ (reference sequence). Trimming shortened V by 5 bases and J by 5 bases, and 11 bases separated the two germline ends. The CDR3 region has the DNA TGTGCCAGCAGCCTACTTAGCGGAGATACGCAGTATTTT. Translated: CASSLLSGDTQYF.

This clone was seen a single time. The J gene is TRBJ2-7, the V gene TRBV10-2; 11 bases match TRBD2. CDR1 and CDR2 from the germline V gene are WSHSY and SAAADI. This CDR3 has 17 amino acids. V trimming: 6 bases; J trimming: 0 bases; junction bases outside the gene matches: 10. CDR3 sequence reads: CASSKTSGGRTSYEQYF. DNA for the CDR3: TGCGCCAGCAGCAAAACTAGCGGGGGCCGGACCTCCTACGAGCAGTACTTC.

The chain joins TRBV10-2 to TRBJ2-7, with a weak D call TRBD2 (6 bases). CDR1 is WSHSY, CDR2 SAAADI, per germline. This CDR3 has 11 amino acids. The V and J ends lost 9 bases and 5 bases respectively, with 11 bases between them. CDR3 region: CASTGGDEQYV. Written as DNA, the CDR3 is TGCGCCAGTACGGGCGGGGACGAGCAGTACGTC.

The chain is built from TRBV4-3 and TRBJ2-6, with D hard to call. The CDR3 is 14 amino acids. CDR1 is LGHNA and CDR2 is YSLEER in the germline V gene. Trimming stripped 4 bases from V and 1 base from J, with 5 bases between. The CDR3 nucleotides read TGCGCCAGCAGCCGAGGTTCTGGGGCCAACGTCCTGACTTTC. This gives the protein CASSRGSGANVLTF.

This clone was seen a single time. V and J are TRBV19 and TRBJ1-1; TRBD1 is a possible D gene (6 bases). CDR3 length: 15 amino acids. Germline-derived CDR1 and CDR2 are LNHDA and SQIVND (reference sequence). V lost 8 bases, J lost 0 bases, and 16 bases lay in between. The CDR3 DNA follows: TGTGCCAGTCACCTCGGACAGCCTATGAACACTGAAGCTTTCTTT. Its protein is CASHLGQPMNTEAFF.

This chain uses TRBV7-2 with TRBJ1-1; TRBD1 is a possible D gene (6 bases). Per the germline V gene, CDR1 is SGHTA and CDR2 is FQGNSA. The CDR3 has 15 amino acids. The V gene lost 1 base and the J gene lost 5 bases, with 14 bases spanning the gap. The CDR3 region is CASSLVGGLGTEAFF. The CDR3 coding sequence is TGTGCCAGCAGCTTAGTCGGGGGGCTGGGAACTGAAGCTTTCTTT.

To note about this clone: The identical CDR3 is also encoded by other nucleotide sequences in the sample. The V and J genes are TRBV11-3 and TRBJ2-1, with unresolved D. V dropped 1 base and J dropped 4 bases, with 5 bases sitting between them. The CDR3 length is 13 residues. Germline V gene lookup returns CDR1 SGHNT and CDR2 YENEEA. The DNA of the CDR3 is TGTGCCAGCAGCTTAGGAGGATACAATGAGCAGTTCTTC. Translating it yields CASSLGGYNEQFF.

The chain couples TRBV19 to TRBJ2-2; 7 nucleotides agree with TRBD2. V lost 7 bases to trimming and J lost 0 bases; unmatched junction nucleotides: 11. Germline V gene lookup returns CDR1 LNHDA and CDR2 SQIVND (reference sequence). The CDR3 extends over 17 amino acids. The CDR3 reads CASTPPAGRANTGELFF. The CDR3 DNA is TGTGCCAGTACCCCACCAGCGGGGCGCGCGAACACCGGGGAGCTGTTTTTT.

The rearrangement joins TRBV30 to TRBJ1-5; D is perhaps TRBD1 (6 bases). The CDR3 loop spans 13 amino acids. The ends were cut back, 5 bases at V and 2 bases at J, with 10 bases in the middle. Germline CDR1 reads GTSNPN; CDR2 reads SVGIG (reference sequence). Written as DNA, the CDR3 is TGTGCCTGGGCGGACAGCGGCAATCAGCCCCAGCATTTT. Translating it yields CAWADSGNQPQHF.

The rearrangement joins TRBV6-1 to TRBJ2-7; no clear D. The V and J ends lost 0 bases and 1 base respectively, with 7 bases between them. Germline V gene sequence: CDR1 MNHNS, CDR2 SASEGT. The CDR3 runs 14 residues. The CDR3 sequence: CASSEAAGSYEQYF. The CDR3 DNA reads TGTGCCAGCAGTGAAGCGGCAGGATCCTACGAGCAGTACTTC.

V is TRBV6-2 or TRBV6-3 and J is TRBJ2-7; D gene uncertain. V was shortened by 2 bases and J by 5 bases, with 4 bases between the two germline ends. Germline CDR1 reads MNHEY; CDR2 reads SVGEGT. This CDR3 has 11 amino acids. Written as DNA, the CDR3 is TGTGCCAGCAGTTACCCGGACGAGCAGTACTTC. Its protein product is CASSYPDEQYF.

The genes are TRBV30 and TRBJ2-3, with 8 bases lining up with TRBD1. Germline CDR1 and CDR2: GTSNPN and SVGIG (reference sequence). J was trimmed by 1 base and V by 3 bases; bases with no gene match: 3. The CDR3 covers 14 residues. The CDR3 coding sequence is TGTGCCTGGAGCGGACAGGGAGGCACAGATACGCAGTATTTT. Protein: CAWSGQGGTDTQYF.

V and J are TRBV3-1 (or the pseudogene TRBV3-2) and TRBJ1-3; D possibly corresponds to TRBD1 (6 bases). V was clipped by 3 bases and J by 4 bases, with 16 bases between them. In germline, CDR1 is LGHDT, CDR2 YNNKEL (reference sequence). The CDR3 loop spans 16 amino acids. The CDR3 bases are TGTGCCAGCAGCCATTGGGGTACGACAGGAGGAAACACCATATATTTT. Translating it yields CASSHWGTTGGNTIYF.

V gene TRBV5-6 combines with J gene TRBJ2-1, with TRBD1 as a possible D gene (5 bases). V lost 0 bases and J lost 7, with 8 bases in between. The germline V gene has CDR1 SGHDT and CDR2 YYEEEE. The CDR3 is 13 amino acids. The CDR3 sequence: CASSLAKGNEQFF. CDR3 bases: TGTGCCAGCAGCTTGGCCAAGGGGAATGAGCAGTTCTTC.

In DNA form, the CDR3 reads TGTGCCAGCGGGAAGAGGGGGGGGGACGAGACCCAGTACTTC. Protein sequence: CASGKRGGDETQYF. This sequence joins TRBV25-1 and TRBJ2-5; maybe TRBD2 (7 bases). Germline CDR1 and CDR2: MGHDK and SYGVNS. This CDR3 region has 14 residues. V was trimmed by 8 bases and J by 5 bases, leaving 18 bases between them.